The 32 T cell receptor beta chains presented below share a single source sample, sequenced in a study of Ad26.COV2.S vaccination and SARS-CoV-2 variants (dated by TCRdb to the early 2020s). Taken with the paper, the label for treatment or condition translates to: some 20 received Ad26.COV2.S at low or high dose, single or two shots; 5 received placebo; per-sample allocation not given. For vaccine and placebo recipients, the sequenced repertoires came from samples collected on day 63 after the first injection. Libraries were constructed by the immunoSEQ multiplex PCR assay. What TCRdb holds here is the immuneACCESS table cut down to in-frame rearrangements. Part of the clones is not present; checked against another copy, under half of the missing clones reflect an unresolved V gene, and the others are unexplained. This sample gives about 420,000 clones in total; 85% to 90% of them show up just once. In total, the top ten clones hold roughly 4% of the sample.

The sequencing used peripheral blood, collected in a trial of Ad26.COV2.S vaccine versus placebo. The origin of the receptors is a person aged 18-65 years who received the Ad26.COV2.S COVID-19 vaccine or a placebo.

This chain connects TRBV3-1 (or the pseudogene TRBV3-2) to TRBJ2-7, with D possibly being TRBD2 (5 bases). Germline V gene sequence: CDR1 LGHDT, CDR2 YNNKEL (reference sequence). Trimming removed 4 bases at V and 3 bases at J, with 13 bases between. CDR3 size: 14 residues. The CDR3 sequence: CASSPLVGDYEQYF. The CDR3 coding sequence is TGTGCCAGCAGCCCCCTCGTGGGAGACTACGAGCAGTACTTC.

To note about this clone: This CDR3 is also generated by other DNA sequences in the sample. The V and J genes are TRBV29-1 and TRBJ2-3; possible D gene TRBD2, 6 bases. V was trimmed by 3 bases and J by 1 base, leaving 11 bases between them. Germline V CDR1 and CDR2: SQVTM, ANQGSEA. This CDR3 region has 14 residues. In nucleotides, the CDR3 is TGCAGCGTTGAGGGGCGGGGTGGCACAGATACGCAGTATTTT. Amino acids: CSVEGRGGTDTQYF.

V gene TRBV28 combines with J gene TRBJ2-7, with D possibly called TRBD1 or TRBD2 (5 bases each). V lost 4 bases and J 7 bases, leaving 11 bases between the germline ends. Per germline, CDR1 MDHEN and CDR2 SYDVKM. This CDR3 comprises 12 residues. The CDR3 DNA sequence: TGTGCCAGCAGTTCCCCAGGGAGAGAGCAGTACTTC. Translation gives CASSSPGREQYF. The variable domain in full, completed from reference TRBV28 and TRBJ2-7, reads DVKVTQSSRYLVKRTGEKVFLECVQDMDHENMFWYRQDPGLGLRLIYFSYDVKMKEKGDIPEGYSVSREKKERFSLILESASTNQTSMYLCASSSPGREQYFGPGTRLTVT.

J is TRBJ1-3 and V is TRBV25-1; D is unclear. The germline V gene has CDR1 MGHDK and CDR2 SYGVNS. This CDR3 has 15 residues. V lost 1 base and J lost 1, with 8 bases in between. In DNA, the CDR3 is TGTGCCAGCAGTGAATCCCGGTTTTCTGGAAACACCATATATTTT. Protein product: CASSESRFSGNTIYF. Full variable domain (outside the CDR3, taken from reference TRBV25-1 and TRBJ1-3): EADIYQTPRYLVIGTGKKITLECSQTMGHDKMYWYQQDPGMELHLIHYSYGVNSTEKGDLSSESTVSRIRTEHFPLTLESARPSHTSQYLCASSESRFSGNTIYFGEGSWLTVV.

The chain uses TRBV5-1 and TRBJ1-1; 9 nucleotides match TRBD1. Germline lookup yields CDR1 SGHRS and CDR2 YFSETQ. V lost 1 base and J lost 1; bases outside the gene matches: 2. CDR3 length equals 15 residues. Here the CDR3 reads CASSLWGQGNTEAFF. The CDR3 coding sequence is TGCGCCAGCAGCTTGTGGGGACAGGGGAACACTGAAGCTTTCTTT.

The chain employs TRBV7-2 and TRBJ1-3; D remains ambiguous. Between the trimmed V and J ends, which lost 4 bases and 4 bases, there was a span of 14 bases. There are 15 residues in the CDR3. The germline gives CDR1 SGHTA, CDR2 FQGNSA. The CDR3, as DNA: TGTGCCAGCAGCTCCGCCCTTGCGTGGGGAAACACCATATATTTT. This gives the protein CASSSALAWGNTIYF.

In this sample, this clone turned up a few times. The chain couples TRBV4-3 to TRBJ1-2, with 7 bases matching TRBD1. The V and J ends lost 4 bases and 5 bases, in that order; junction bases with no gene match: 10. Germline V gene sequence: CDR1 LGHNA, CDR2 YSLEER. This CDR3 has 15 residues. The CDR3 protein is CASSLPGTDLYGYTF. The DNA of the CDR3 is TGCGCCAGCAGCCTCCCTGGGACAGATCTATATGGCTACACCTTC.

The chain employs TRBV6-6 and TRBJ1-2, with 7 bases fitting TRBD1. Germline-derived CDR1 and CDR2 are MNHNY and SVGAGI (reference sequence). The CDR3 is 16 amino acids. Germline trimming cut 2 bases from V and 6 bases from J; bases unmatched to any gene: 12. CDR3 loop: CASSYGGTASLDGYTF. The DNA of the CDR3 is TGTGCCAGCAGTTACGGCGGGACAGCTTCCCTGGATGGCTACACCTTC.

The chain combines TRBV4-1 with TRBJ1-2; D unresolved. The V gene's germline CDR1 is MGHRA and CDR2 YSYEKL. Deletions cut 1 base from V and 5 bases from J, with 11 bases between. This CDR3 comprises 14 residues. In DNA form, the CDR3 reads TGCGCCAGCAGCCAAGTGGGGTTCGGGTATGGCTACACCTTC. This codes for CASSQVGFGYGYTF.

J is TRBJ2-7 and V is TRBV11-2; D is uncertain. V shed 0 bases and J shed 9 bases, with 15 bases lying between them. This CDR3 has 14 amino acids. Looked up from germline, CDR1 is SGHAT and CDR2 is FQNNGV. The DNA of the CDR3 is TGTGCCAGCAGCTTAGACGGATTGGCTCTTGGGCAGTACTTC. Protein product: CASSLDGLALGQYF.

The V call is TRBV11-3, the J call TRBJ2-2, with no clear D. The V and J ends lost 4 bases and 6 bases respectively, with 6 bases between them. This CDR3 spans 12 amino acids. The germline V gene has CDR1 SGHNT and CDR2 YENEEA. The CDR3 here is CASSSNPGELFF. For the CDR3, the DNA is TGTGCCAGCAGCTCGAATCCCGGGGAGCTGTTTTTT.

The J gene is TRBJ2-1, the V gene TRBV6-5; TRBD2 aligns across 9 bases. This CDR3 is built from 16 residues. The trim removed 4 bases at V and 4 bases at J, leaving 8 bases unmatched. CDR1 is MNHEY and CDR2 is SVGAGI in the germline V gene. This CDR3 is CASSLAGVTPYNEQFF. Here the CDR3 DNA reads TGTGCCAGCAGTTTAGCGGGGGTGACCCCTTACAATGAGCAGTTCTTC.

This chain connects TRBV30 to TRBJ2-1; D unclear. The CDR3 totals 15 residues. Trimming removed 2 bases from V and 6 bases from J, with 17 bases in between. CDR1 is GTSNPN and CDR2 is SVGIG in the germline V gene (reference sequence). As DNA, the CDR3 is TGTGCCTGGAGTCAGGACCTACTTTGGGGCAATGAGCAGTTCTTC. Amino acids: CAWSQDLLWGNEQFF.

The chain has TRBV7-9 and TRBJ2-1; 12 bases line up with TRBD1. V trimming: 7 bases; J trimming: 7 bases; junction bases outside the gene matches: 5. Germline CDR1 SEHNR, CDR2 FQNEAQ (reference sequence). This CDR3 has 14 residues. This chain's CDR3 is CASIGTGGRNEQFF. In nucleotides, the CDR3 is TGTGCCAGCATCGGGACAGGGGGCCGGAATGAGCAGTTCTTC.

This clone was recorded once. The rearrangement uses TRBV7-2 and TRBJ1-2, with 8 bases that match TRBD1. Germline V gene sequence: CDR1 SGHTA, CDR2 FQGNSA. The V and J ends lost 5 bases and 3 bases, in that order; junction bases with no gene match: 5. CDR3 length: 14 residues. CDR3 bases: TGTGCCAGCAGCCCACAGGGGGATTACTATGGCTACACCTTC. It yields the protein CASSPQGDYYGYTF. The full variable domain, in which reference TRBV7-2 and TRBJ1-2 provide the parts outside the CDR3, is GAGVSQSPSNKVTEKGKDVELRCDPISGHTALYWYRQSLGQGLEFLIYFQGNSAPDKSGLPSDRFSAERTGGSVSTLTIQRTQQEDSAVYLCASSPQGDYYGYTFGSGTRLTVV.

The chain is built from TRBV18 and TRBJ1-4; TRBD1 aligns across 10 bases. This CDR3 contains 19 residues. Germline lookup yields CDR1 KGHSH and CDR2 LQKENI. V lost 4 bases and J lost 0; bases outside the gene matches: 11. The CDR3 protein is CASSRTTGTGAATNEKLFF. The DNA for the CDR3 is TGTGCCAGCTCACGCACTACCGGGACAGGGGCTGCAACTAATGAAAAACTGTTTTTT.

The rearrangement links TRBV10-2 to TRBJ2-2; 12 bases match TRBD2. Germline values: CDR1 WSHSY, CDR2 SAAADI. This CDR3 comprises 18 residues. V lost 4 bases and J lost 6; bases outside the gene matches: 12. The CDR3 reads CASSVGLAGGPGAGELFF. CDR3 bases: TGCGCCAGCAGTGTCGGGCTAGCGGGGGGGCCAGGGGCCGGGGAGCTGTTTTTT.

V usage is TRBV5-6 and J usage is TRBJ2-7; tentative D call: TRBD2 (6 bases). Looked up from germline, CDR1 is SGHDT and CDR2 is YYEEEE. V lost 5 bases and J lost 5, with 11 bases in between. This CDR3 has 12 residues. The CDR3 bases are TGTGCCAGCAGTATGGAGGGGAACGAGCAGTACTTC. This gives the protein CASSMEGNEQYF.

V gene TRBV27 combines with J gene TRBJ1-5; 12 nucleotides line up with TRBD1. CDR1 MNHEY and CDR2 SMNVEV come from the germline V gene (reference sequence). J gave up 7 bases and V 5 bases, and 12 bases lay outside the gene matches. This CDR3 contains 17 residues. The CDR3 sequence: CASSPRDRGLYGQPQHF. In DNA form, the CDR3 reads TGTGCCAGCAGTCCCCGGGACAGGGGGCTCTACGGACAGCCCCAGCATTTT.

This clone showed up just once. The chain couples TRBV7-9 to TRBJ2-1, with 7 bases fitting TRBD2. The germline V gene encodes CDR1 SEHNR and CDR2 FQNEAQ (reference sequence). The CDR3 spans 15 residues. The V gene end was trimmed by 5 bases and the J gene end by 0 bases; junction bases not matched to a gene: 4. The CDR3 bases are TGTGCCAGCAGCGCCACTAGCGTCTCCTACAATGAGCAGTTCTTC. Residues: CASSATSVSYNEQFF.

The rearrangement uses TRBV10-3 and TRBJ2-7; no firm D call. V lost 2 bases and J 4 bases, leaving 6 bases between the germline ends. The CDR3 sequence is 12 residues long. Germline V gene sequence: CDR1 ENHRY, CDR2 SYGVKD. The CDR3 spells CAISEVGYEQYF. CDR3 coding DNA: TGTGCCATCAGTGAGGTCGGATACGAGCAGTACTTC.

The chain uses TRBV6-5 and TRBJ2-7; D call uncertain. This CDR3 has 16 amino acids. CDR1 MNHEY and CDR2 SVGAGI come from the germline V gene. Trimming took 0 bases from V and 0 from J, leaving 12 bases between them. CDR3: CASSYSGAGLSYEQYF. Written as DNA, the CDR3 is TGTGCCAGCAGTTACTCTGGTGCAGGCCTCTCCTACGAGCAGTACTTC.

This chain uses TRBV5-1 with TRBJ2-2; D is unclear. Germline CDR1 SGHRS, CDR2 YFSETQ. The CDR3 extends over 12 amino acids. V was pared by 5 bases and J by 4 bases, with 6 bases between. The CDR3 loop reads CASRLGTGELFF. As DNA, the CDR3 is TGCGCCAGCAGGCTGGGCACCGGGGAGCTGTTTTTT.

The V gene is TRBV30, the J gene TRBJ2-4; TRBD1 agrees at 9 bases. V shed 5 bases and J 11 bases; nucleotides not matched to a gene: 4. Germline V CDR1 and CDR2: GTSNPN, SVGIG (reference sequence). The CDR3 is 11 amino acids. The chain's CDR3 is CAWGDREFQYF. The CDR3 DNA reads TGTGCCTGGGGGGACAGGGAATTTCAGTACTTC.

This clone was picked up a small number of times. Other DNA sequences in the same sample also yield this CDR3. CDR3 bases: TGTGCCAGCAATAGGGGTAGCAATCAGCCCCAGCATTTT. Protein: CASNRGSNQPQHF. The chain joins TRBV2 to TRBJ1-5, with D perhaps TRBD1 (5 bases). Germline CDR1 SNHLY, CDR2 FYNNEI. V lost 7 bases and J lost 0, with 7 bases in between. There are 13 residues in the CDR3.

The rearrangement joins TRBV3-1 (or the pseudogene TRBV3-2) to TRBJ2-5; D gene unclear. CDR1 is LGHDT and CDR2 is YNNKEL in the germline V gene (reference sequence). V was trimmed by 1 base and J by 1 base, leaving 10 bases between them. The CDR3 is 15 residues long. CDR3 DNA: TGTGCCAGCAGCCAAGCTCTATGGTCCCAAGAGACCCAGTACTTC. It translates to CASSQALWSQETQYF.

This sequence joins TRBV5-1 and TRBJ2-5, with a weak D call TRBD1 (6 bases). This CDR3 comprises 14 residues. V lost 2 bases and J lost 1, with 9 bases in between. The germline V gene has CDR1 SGHRS and CDR2 YFSETQ. The CDR3 sequence is CASSFMGAQETQYF. CDR3 DNA: TGCGCCAGCAGCTTTATGGGGGCCCAAGAGACCCAGTACTTC. The complete variable domain, with remaining parts taken from reference TRBV5-1 and TRBJ2-5, reads KAGVTQTPRYLIKTRGQQVTLSCSPISGHRSVSWYQQTPGQGLQFLFEYFSETQRNKGNFPGRFSGRQFSNSRSEMNVSTLELGDSALYLCASSFMGAQETQYFGPGTRLLVL.

The V gene is TRBV30, the J gene TRBJ2-7, with 8 bases identical to TRBD1. Losses at the gene ends were 4 bases for V and 4 bases for J; bases not matched to a gene: 6. In germline, CDR1 is GTSNPN, CDR2 SVGIG (reference sequence). This CDR3 has 13 amino acids. This CDR3 reads CAWNRQGAYEQYF. The CDR3 region has the DNA TGTGCCTGGAATCGCCAGGGGGCTTACGAGCAGTACTTC.

V and J are TRBV30 and TRBJ1-5; 8 nucleotides match TRBD1. The CDR3 runs 14 residues. V gave up 4 bases and J gave up 2 bases; unmatched junction bases: 4. Germline assignment: CDR1 GTSNPN and CDR2 SVGIG (reference sequence). The CDR3 sequence is CAWTPTGGNQPQHF. The CDR3 nucleotides read TGTGCCTGGACCCCGACAGGGGGCAATCAGCCCCAGCATTTT.

This chain uses TRBV9 with TRBJ2-7; 7 nucleotides line up with TRBD1. V was clipped by 3 bases and J by 3 bases; unmatched bases: 9. CDR3 length: 15 residues. Germline-derived CDR1 and CDR2 are SGDLS and YYNGEE. This chain's CDR3 is CASSASGTADYEQYF. The DNA of the CDR3 is TGTGCCAGCAGCGCATCCGGGACAGCAGACTACGAGCAGTACTTC.

The chain uses TRBV28 and TRBJ1-1, with TRBD1 identical over 10 bases. CDR1 MDHEN and CDR2 SYDVKM come from the germline V gene. The trim removed 6 bases at V and 1 base at J, leaving 5 bases unmatched. The CDR3 is 15 residues long. The CDR3 region has the DNA TGTGCCAGCAGAACGGGACAGGGGAAGAACACTGAAGCTTTCTTT. Translating gives CASRTGQGKNTEAFF.

The chain uses TRBV4-3 and TRBJ2-1; D possibly corresponds to TRBD1 (5 bases). Germline CDR1 LGHNA, CDR2 YSLEER. CDR3 length: 13 amino acids. V lost 5 bases and J 7 bases, leaving 12 bases between the germline ends. CDR3 nucleotides: TGCGCCAGCAGCAACAGGCCGCATAATGAGCAGTTCTTC. Encoded protein: CASSNRPHNEQFF.